This is a list of T cell receptor beta chains from one sample in a study of shared clonotypes between healthy human individuals. Generated by immunoSEQ multiplex PCR, the TCRdb table keeps only in-frame clones and is missing some. The sample holds over a million clones; about 96% are singletons and the top ten take over 1%. The sample comprised naive CD4+ T cells sorted from blood. The receptors originated from a man aged 25 to 40 in good health. Each CDR3 is given with its conserved first and last residue. The order of the fields is D gene, clone size, J gene, V gene, CDR3 DNA, CDR3 protein. A D gene is named only where the DNA matches it firmly. Clone size, where shown, is once, few, many, or a class for clones that have expanded.

TRBD1	.	TRBJ2-1	TRBV5-1	TGCGCCAGCAGCTTGGCAGGGACAGGGTTGAATGAGCAGTTCTTC	CASSLAGTGLNEQFF
TRBD1	.	TRBJ2-3	TRBV2	TGTGCCAGCAGGAGGACAGGGCCTAGCACAGATACGCAGTATTTT	CASRRTGPSTDTQYF
TRBD2	.	TRBJ2-7	TRBV15	TGTGCCACCAGTTCTGCGGGGGTCTACGAGCAGTACTTC	CATSSAGVYEQYF
TRBD1	.	TRBJ1-5	TRBV19	TGTGCCAGTAGTAAAACCGGGACAGGGAGTTCAAATCAGCATTTT	CASSKTGTGSSNQHF
.	once	TRBJ2-7	TRBV25-1	TGTGCCAGCAGTGAATGGGGGGCGGGGATCTACGAGCAGTACTTC	CASSEWGAGIYEQYF
.	.	TRBJ1-2	TRBV5-1	TGCGCCAGCAGCTTGTTTGGGCCAGATGATCTCACCTTC	CASSLFGPDDLTF
.	.	TRBJ1-5	TRBV19	TGTGCCAGTAGTATCGGCAGTGCCTCGGGCGGGCCCCAGCATTTT	CASSIGSASGGPQHF
.	.	TRBJ1-5	TRBV5-4	TGTGCCAGCAGCTTGCAAGGGGGCAATCAGCCCCAGCATTTT	CASSLQGGNQPQHF
.	.	TRBJ1-3	TRBV7-6	TGTGCCAGCAGCTTTGTTTCGCTCTCTGGAAACACCATATATTTT	CASSFVSLSGNTIYF
TRBD1	.	TRBJ2-2	TRBV5-1	TGCGCCAGCAGCTTGTGGAGGCGCTTGGAAGGACAGGCGATGAACACCGGGGAGCTGTTTTTT	CASSLWRRLEGQAMNTGELFF
.	.	TRBJ2-2	TRBV27	TGTGCCAGCAGTTACCGGGACCGGGCGGGGACCGGGGAGCTGTTTTTT	CASSYRDRAGTGELFF
TRBD2	.	TRBJ2-7	TRBV5-1	TGCGCCAGCAGCTCGGCTAGCGGGGCCACCTACGAGCAGTACTTC	CASSSASGATYEQYF
.	.	TRBJ1-2	TRBV5-1	TGCGCCAGCAGCTCGGTCGACAGGACCAACTATGGCTACACCTTC	CASSSVDRTNYGYTF
TRBD1	.	TRBJ1-2	TRBV5-5	TGTGCCAGCAGCTTGGGGATGGGACAGGGGGCTATTGGCTACACCTTC	CASSLGMGQGAIGYTF
TRBD2	.	TRBJ2-5	TRBV4-1	TGCGCCAGCAGCCCCACTAGCGGGAGGGAGACCCAGTACTTC	CASSPTSGRETQYF
.	.	TRBJ2-3	TRBV19	TGTGCCAGTAGTATTTTGGGGCGGCAAGATACGCAGTATTTT	CASSILGRQDTQYF
.	.	TRBJ1-5	TRBV29-1	TGCAGCGTAGAGGGGGAAAGGACAGCGCGTTTT	CSVEGERTARF
TRBD1	.	TRBJ2-1	TRBV9	TGTGCCAGCAGCGTAGTCGGACAGGGTTCTAGTGAGCAGTTCTTC	CASSVVGQGSSEQFF
.	.	TRBJ1-1	TRBV2	TGTGCCAGCAGTGTTTTGAACACTGAAGCTTTCTTT	CASSVLNTEAFF
.	.	TRBJ2-7	TRBV11-2	TGTGCCAGCAGCTTAGGTCGGCTAGCGATTAACGAGCAGTACTTC	CASSLGRLAINEQYF
TRBD2	.	TRBJ2-1	TRBV28	TGTGCCAGCACTTCCGTGGAAGCGGGAACTAACAATGAGCAGTTCTTC	CASTSVEAGTNNEQFF
.	.	TRBJ1-5	TRBV5-4	TGTGCCAGCAGCAAGGGAGGGGATCAGCCCCAGCATTTT	CASSKGGDQPQHF
.	.	TRBJ2-3	TRBV27	TGTGCCAGCAGTTTACTAGGCCCCAGCACAGATACGCAGTATTTT	CASSLLGPSTDTQYF
.	.	TRBJ2-3	TRBV28	TGTGCCAGCAGTCAAAGACACGCCGGAGATACGCAGTATTTT	CASSQRHAGDTQYF
.	.	TRBJ2-7	TRBV5-8	TGTGCCAGCAGCTCTCAGCACTACGAGCAGTACTTC	CASSSQHYEQYF
TRBD1	.	TRBJ1-5	TRBV11-2	TGTGCCAGCAGCTCCCTAAAAGGACAGGGAGACCAGCCCCAGCATTTT	CASSSLKGQGDQPQHF
TRBD1	.	TRBJ2-7	TRBV15	TGTGCCACCAGCAGAGGCGGGACAGGGACCTACGAGCAGTACTTC	CATSRGGTGTYEQYF
.	.	TRBJ1-3	TRBV20-1	TGCAGTGCTCGACACGGCGACACCATATATTTT	CSARHGDTIYF
.	.	TRBJ1-3	TRBV27	TGTGCCAGCAGGCCGACAGCTGGAAACACCATATATTTT	CASRPTAGNTIYF
.	.	TRBJ2-7	TRBV10-2	TGCGCCAGCATTGCCGGGTGGCCCCAGAACTCCTACGAGCAGTACTTC	CASIAGWPQNSYEQYF
TRBD1	.	TRBJ2-3	TRBV10-2	TGCGCCAGCTCAGCTCTGAAGGGACAGACTAGCACAGATACGCAGTATTTT	CASSALKGQTSTDTQYF
.	.	TRBJ2-7	TRBV18	TGTGCCAGCTCACCACGGCAGGGGACCTTCGGGGACGAGCAGTACTTC	CASSPRQGTFGDEQYF
.	once	TRBJ1-5	TRBV25-1	TGTGCCAGCAGTGACCCGGGTCAGCCCCAGCATTTT	CASSDPGQPQHF
TRBD1	.	TRBJ2-2	TRBV2	TGTGCCAGCGGGCCGGACAGGGGTGCCGGGGAGCTGTTTTTT	CASGPDRGAGELFF
TRBD2	.	TRBJ2-2	TRBV9	TGTGCCAGCAGCGTAGCCCTAGGACTAGCGGGAGAGAGAACCGGGGAGCTGTTTTTT	CASSVALGLAGERTGELFF
.	.	TRBJ2-2	TRBV10-1	TGCGCCAGCAGTGGGACGGCCGGGGAGCTGTTTTTT	CASSGTAGELFF
TRBD1	.	TRBJ2-5	TRBV9	TGTGCCAGCAGCGTGGGACAGGGGGGAGAGACCCAGTACTTC	CASSVGQGGETQYF
TRBD2	once	TRBJ2-7	TRBV27	TGTGCCAGCAGCCCGAGCGGGAGGTCCCACGAGCAGTACTTC	CASSPSGRSHEQYF
TRBD2	.	TRBJ2-1	TRBV5-6	TGTGCCAGCAGCCAAAGGGGACTAGCAGGCTCCTACAATGAGCAGTTCTTC	CASSQRGLAGSYNEQFF
.	.	TRBJ2-5	TRBV2	TGTGCCAGCAACTTACTAGGACAAGAGACCCAGTACTTC	CASNLLGQETQYF
.	.	TRBJ1-1	TRBV9	TGTGCCAGCAGCGTAGTTGACGGGAACACTGAAGCTTTCTTT	CASSVVDGNTEAFF
TRBD2	.	TRBJ2-2	TRBV7-3	TGTGCCAGCAGCTTAGGACTAGCGGGAGGGTTGATCTGGACCGGGGAGCTGTTTTTT	CASSLGLAGGLIWTGELFF
TRBD1	.	TRBJ2-7	TRBV28	TGTGCCAGCACCTCGGGGACAGGGGGCTACGAGCAGTACTTC	CASTSGTGGYEQYF
.	.	TRBJ2-5	TRBV25-1	TGTGCCAGCAGTGAGTATCGGGATACAGAGACCCAGTACTTC	CASSEYRDTETQYF
.	.	TRBJ1-1	TRBV7-3	TGTGCCAGCAGCTTATTGGGACCGAACACTGAAGCTTTCTTT	CASSLLGPNTEAFF
.	.	TRBJ2-3	TRBV10-1	TGCGCCAGCAGTGAGCGGGGAGGACAGCCCGGGGATACGCAGTATTTT	CASSERGGQPGDTQYF
TRBD1	.	TRBJ1-5	TRBV5-1	TGCGCCAGCAGCCCGGACAGGGGGGATCAGCCCCAGCATTTT	CASSPDRGDQPQHF
TRBD2	.	TRBJ2-4	TRBV10-3	TGTGCCATCAGTGAGTCGGGCCTCGTGGGCGGGAGAGCCAAAAACATTCAGTACTTC	CAISESGLVGGRAKNIQYF
.	.	TRBJ2-3	TRBV5-1	TGCGCCAGCAGCCCCAACAGGGTGGGCCTCACAGATACGCAGTATTTT	CASSPNRVGLTDTQYF
TRBD2	.	TRBJ2-7	TRBV9	TGTGCCAGCAGCGTAGCGACTAGCGGGGCCTACGAGCAGTACTTC	CASSVATSGAYEQYF
TRBD2	.	TRBJ2-4	TRBV7-2	TGTGCCAGCAGCAGCATCGCACTAGCGGTTCACAAAAACATTCAGTACTTC	CASSSIALAVHKNIQYF
.	.	TRBJ1-2	TRBV10-3	TGTGCCATCAGTGCCCGACAGAACAACTATGGCTACACCTTC	CAISARQNNYGYTF
.	.	TRBJ2-1	TRBV5-1	TGCGCCAGCAGCATATCAGACACGAACTCCTACAATGAGCAGTTCTTC	CASSISDTNSYNEQFF
.	.	TRBJ2-7	TRBV7-2	TGTGCCAGCAGCTCCCGCGGGGAAAGGGTGACTCCCTACGAGCAGTACTTC	CASSSRGERVTPYEQYF